Here is one T cell receptor (beta chain) with its context. Antigen specificity is unknown. One end of the junction fails to match germline, which may point to a read error. The CDR3 has 12 residues. Germline lookup yields CDR1 ENHRY and CDR2 SYGVKD. Autoimmune disease history or systemic immunosuppression disqualified patients. Assay: immunoSEQ multiplex PCR; the TCRdb copy retains only in-frame clones and omits some. The table includes 26,000 or so clones, about 70% detected once. This entry belongs to a study of OX40 agonist ivuxolimab in advanced cancers. Study as a whole: In three patients, partial responses were observed, one with hepatocellular carcinoma and two with cutaneous melanoma. The study's findings and limits: CD4+ and CD8+ blood T cells expanded clonally by week 6 at 0.1 to 3.0 mg/kg. Which antigen the expanded peripheral T cells recognized is unknown.

The TCR comes from an adult with an advanced solid tumor such as melanoma, head and neck, liver or kidney cancer. This chain joins TRBV10-3 and TRBJ1-2; 10 nucleotides line up with TRBD1. The sample was CD4+ or CD8+ T cells sorted from blood, taken in a trial of the OX40 agonist ivuxolimab. DNA of the CDR3: TGTGCCATCAGTGAGAATGAGGGACAGGGGAACTTC. Translation: CAISENEGQGNF.